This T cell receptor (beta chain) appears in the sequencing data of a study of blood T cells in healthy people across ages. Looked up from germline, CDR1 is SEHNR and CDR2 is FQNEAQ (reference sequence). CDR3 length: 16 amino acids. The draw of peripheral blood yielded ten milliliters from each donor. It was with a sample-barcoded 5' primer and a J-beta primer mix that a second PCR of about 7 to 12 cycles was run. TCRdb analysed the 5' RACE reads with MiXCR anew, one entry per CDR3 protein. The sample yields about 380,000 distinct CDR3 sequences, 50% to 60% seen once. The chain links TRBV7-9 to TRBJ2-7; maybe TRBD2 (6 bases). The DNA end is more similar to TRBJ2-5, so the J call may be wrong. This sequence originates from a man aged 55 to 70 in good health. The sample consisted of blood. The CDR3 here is CASSPNGEAWGETQYF. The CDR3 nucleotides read TGTGCCAGCAGCCCCAACGGGGAGGCCTGGGGAGAGACCCAGTACTTC.